This T cell receptor beta chain was observed in a study of blood T cell repertoires in COVID-19. Whole-study context: Samples came from the United States, Italy and Spain, spanning acute and convalescent COVID-19. Sample material is recorded as cDNA or gDNA derived from T cells, B-cell-depleted T cells, or PBMCs.

The repertoire was sequenced with immunoSEQ multiplex PCR; TCRdb's copy has only in-frame clones and lacks some. The sample contains fewer than 250,000 clones, about four fifths of which appear only once. Participants had their cohort set by participant-reported clinical history. With 5 bases clipped from V and 3 bases from J, the junction kept 3 bases outside the gene matches. This CDR3 has 13 residues. Germline loops: CDR1 SGHVS, CDR2 FNYEAQ. The sequencing sample was made of PBMCs or T cells enriched from blood (not recorded which). The chain recombines TRBV7-6 with TRBJ1-2, with 7 bases matching TRBD1. The clonotype comes from a woman in her forties or fifties who had been exposed to COVID-19. The CDR3 spells CASSPQGDYGYTF. In DNA form, the CDR3 reads TGTGCCAGCAGCCCGCAGGGGGACTATGGCTACACCTTC.